A single sample gave rise to the 4 T cell receptor beta chains below, sequenced in a study of T cell repertoires in cytomegalovirus infection. MiXCR, applied by TCRdb to the reads, yields one record per CDR3 protein. The data hold 640,000 or so distinct CDR3 sequences, with approximately 33% observed a single time. Which antigens these TCRs recognize remains unknown. This specimen was cultured PBMCs, taken from culture after CMV antigen stimulation. Every receptor here comes from a human donor in good health (CMV status not recorded). Some clones in this sample may be carry-over from other donors' samples.

This clonotype has just a few counts. The chain uses TRBV7-8 and TRBJ2-3, with a weak D call TRBD2 (5 bases). The CDR3 totals 14 residues. Looked up from germline, CDR1 is SGHVS and CDR2 is FQNEAQ. V was trimmed by 5 bases and J by 4 bases, leaving 13 bases between them. CDR3 sequence (DNA): TGTGCCAGCAGCCCCTCGAGGGTGCCAGATACGCAGTATTTT. It translates to CASSPSRVPDTQYF.

The J gene is TRBJ2-7, the V gene TRBV20-1, with D possibly matching TRBD1 (5 bases). This CDR3 region has 12 residues. CDR1 is DFQATT and CDR2 is SNEGSKA in the germline V gene (reference sequence). V lost 2 bases to trimming and J lost 0 bases, with 5 bases between them. The CDR3 protein is CSARQGSYEQYF. CDR3 DNA: TGCAGTGCTAGACAGGGCTCCTACGAGCAGTACTTC.

The chain has TRBV29-1 and TRBJ1-6, with D possibly matching TRBD1 (5 bases). V was trimmed by 6 bases and J by 7 bases, leaving 13 bases between them. This CDR3 is 13 amino acids long. Per the germline V gene, CDR1 is SQVTM and CDR2 is ANQGSEA. The CDR3 spells CSVATDRNSPLHF. The CDR3 nucleotides are TGCAGCGTAGCGACAGACAGAAATTCACCCCTCCACTTT.

The chain has TRBV5-4 and TRBJ2-1; the D call may be TRBD1 or TRBD2 (5 bases each). Germline loops: CDR1 SGHNT, CDR2 YYREEE (reference sequence). The CDR3 is made up of 15 amino acids. Trimming stripped 2 bases from V and 2 bases from J, with 11 bases between. CDR3 region: CASSLGTAAYNEQFF. The CDR3 nucleotides are TGTGCCAGCAGCTTAGGGACGGCTGCCTACAATGAGCAGTTCTTC. Together with reference TRBV5-4 and TRBJ2-1, the CDR3 gives the full variable domain: ETGVTQSPTHLIKTRGQQVTLRCSSQSGHNTVSWYQQALGQGPQFIFQYYREEENGRGNFPPRFSGLQFPNYSSELNVNALELDDSALYLCASSLGTAAYNEQFFGPGTRLTVL.